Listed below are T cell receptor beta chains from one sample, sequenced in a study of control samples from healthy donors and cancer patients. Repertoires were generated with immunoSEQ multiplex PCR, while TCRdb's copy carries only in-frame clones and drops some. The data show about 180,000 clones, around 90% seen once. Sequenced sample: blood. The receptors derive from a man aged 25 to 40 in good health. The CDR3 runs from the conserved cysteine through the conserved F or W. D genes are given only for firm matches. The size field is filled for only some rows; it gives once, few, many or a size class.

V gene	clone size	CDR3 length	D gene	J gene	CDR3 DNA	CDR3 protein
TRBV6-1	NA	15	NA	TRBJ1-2	TGTGCCAGCAGTGAAGGACGGACGTCTAACTATGGCTACACCTTC	CASSEGRTSNYGYTF
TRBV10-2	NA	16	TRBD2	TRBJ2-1	TGCGCCAGCAGACCAATAGCGGGGGGCCGCTACAATGAGCAGTTCTTC	CASRPIAGGRYNEQFF
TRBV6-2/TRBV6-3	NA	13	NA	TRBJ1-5	TGTGCCAGCAGCTGGGGACCGAATCAGCCCCAGCATTTT	CASSWGPNQPQHF
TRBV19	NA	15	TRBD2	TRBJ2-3	TGTGCCAGTAGCCTAGGACTAGGGGTTGTAGATACGCAGTATTTT	CASSLGLGVVDTQYF
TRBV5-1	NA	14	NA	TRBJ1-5	TGCGCCAGCAGCTTAGGGGAAACGGGGCAGCCCCAGCATTTT	CASSLGETGQPQHF
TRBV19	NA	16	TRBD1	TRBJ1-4	TGTGCCAGTAGGAAAACAACAGGGGCAACTAATGAAAAACTGTTTTTT	CASRKTTGATNEKLFF
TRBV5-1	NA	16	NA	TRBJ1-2	TGCGCCAGCAGCGTGGGTGGGACCCGGGGCGGCTATGGCTACACCTTC	CASSVGGTRGGYGYTF
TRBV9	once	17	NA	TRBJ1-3	TGTGCCAGCAGCGTAGAGGGGCCCCGGAGGTCCGGAAACACCATATATTTT	CASSVEGPRRSGNTIYF
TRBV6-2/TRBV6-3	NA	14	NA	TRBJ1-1	TGTGCCAGCAGTTACGGAGGCCCGAACACTGAAGCTTTCTTT	CASSYGGPNTEAFF
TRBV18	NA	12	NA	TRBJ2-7	TGTGCCAGCTCGGAGCAGCCCTACGAGCAGTACTTC	CASSEQPYEQYF
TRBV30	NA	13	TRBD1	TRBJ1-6	TGTGCCGGAGAACAGGGGGCGGGTTCACCCCTCCACTTT	CAGEQGAGSPLHF
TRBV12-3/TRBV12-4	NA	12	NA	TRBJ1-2	TGTGCCAGCAGTACCCGGACGGGTGGCTACACCTTC	CASSTRTGGYTF
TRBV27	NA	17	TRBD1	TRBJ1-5	TGTGCCAGCAGTCCTTCCCCCGGGACAGATTACAATCAGCCCCAGCATTTT	CASSPSPGTDYNQPQHF
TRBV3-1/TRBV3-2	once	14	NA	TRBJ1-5	TGTGCCAGCAGCCAAGAGACAGGCGGTCAGCCCCAGCATTTT	CASSQETGGQPQHF
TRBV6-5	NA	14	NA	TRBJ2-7	TGTGCCAGCAGTCGCCTGGGGGGACGGTACGAGCAGTACTTC	CASSRLGGRYEQYF
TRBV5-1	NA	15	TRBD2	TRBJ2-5	TGCGCCAGCAGCTTGGCCTCTAGCGGGCAGGAGACCCAGTACTTC	CASSLASSGQETQYF
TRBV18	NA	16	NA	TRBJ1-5	TGTGCCAGCTCACCAGAATCAGAAGGGGCTGGCCAGCCCCAGCATTTT	CASSPESEGAGQPQHF
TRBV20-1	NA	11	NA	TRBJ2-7	TGCAGTGCCCGACGGACCAGGGAGCAGTACTTC	CSARRTREQYF
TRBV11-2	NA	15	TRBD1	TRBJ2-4	TGTGCCACCGAGGGACAGGGGCTAGCCAAAAACATTCAGTACTTC	CATEGQGLAKNIQYF
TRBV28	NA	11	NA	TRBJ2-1	TGTGCCAGCGAAAAAAACAATGAGCAGTTCTTC	CASEKNNEQFF
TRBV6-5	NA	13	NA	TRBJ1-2	TGTGCCAGCAGTCCCCCGGGGAGTTATGGCTACACCTTC	CASSPPGSYGYTF
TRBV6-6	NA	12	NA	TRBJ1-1	TGTGCCAGCATTTTAAGGAACACTGAAGCTTTCTTT	CASILRNTEAFF
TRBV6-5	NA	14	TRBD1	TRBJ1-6	TGTGCCAGCGACCCGGGACAGGGATCTTCACCCCTCCACTTT	CASDPGQGSSPLHF
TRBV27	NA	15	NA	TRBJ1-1	TGTGCCAGCAGCCGCCTGGGGGCAGGAAGCACTGAAGCTTTCTTT	CASSRLGAGSTEAFF
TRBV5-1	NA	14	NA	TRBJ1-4	TGCGCCAGCAGCTCAGACCGGTTTAGGGAAAAACTGTTTTTT	CASSSDRFREKLFF
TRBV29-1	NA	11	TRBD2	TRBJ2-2	TGCAGCGTGGGGGGGACCGGGGAGCTGTTTTTT	CSVGGTGELFF
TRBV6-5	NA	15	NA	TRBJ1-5	TGTGCCAGCAGGGTGACCGTGGGCGGCAATCAGCCCCAGCATTTT	CASRVTVGGNQPQHF
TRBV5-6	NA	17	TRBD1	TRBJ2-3	TGTGCCAGCAGCTTGGGAGTGGGACAGGGGGCTGTAGATACGCAGTATTTT	CASSLGVGQGAVDTQYF
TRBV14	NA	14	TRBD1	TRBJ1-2	TGTGCCAGCAGCCTTACAGACAGGGTCTATGGCTACACCTTC	CASSLTDRVYGYTF